The 9 T cell receptor beta chains in this list originate from one sample, sequenced in a study of PD-L1 blockade in urothelial cancer. The data were produced by immunoSEQ multiplex PCR, yet TCRdb's version contains in-frame clones alone and is incomplete. The profile shows about 17,000 clones, roughly 90% of them singletons. The starting material was PBMCs, obtained around atezolizumab (anti-PD-L1) treatment. These receptor sequences come from a man in his forties or fifties with urothelial cancer.

In this sample, this clone turned up a few times. The chain has TRBV6-5 and TRBJ1-2, with 9 bases aligning to TRBD1. V gave up 0 bases and J gave up 3 bases; unmatched junction bases: 2. Germline CDR1 and CDR2: MNHEY and SVGAGI. The CDR3 has 15 amino acids. The CDR3 here is CASSYSRQGDYGYTF. As DNA, the CDR3 is TGTGCCAGCAGTTACTCACGACAGGGGGACTATGGCTACACCTTC.

This clone has a single count. The V gene is TRBV18, the J gene TRBJ2-2; no clear D. CDR3 length: 13 residues. Between the trimmed V and J ends, which lost 1 base and 7 bases, there was a span of 7 bases. Germline CDR1 KGHSH, CDR2 LQKENI. The CDR3 coding sequence is TGTGCCAGCTCACCACAGTCGGGCGGGGAGCTGTTTTTT. Its protein is CASSPQSGGELFF.

The chain recombines TRBV6-5 with TRBJ1-4, with D maybe TRBD1 (5 bases). Trimming took off 6 bases at V and 12 bases at J, with 23 bases between the two ends. This CDR3 spans 15 amino acids. The germline V gene has CDR1 MNHEY and CDR2 SVGAGI. The CDR3 reads CASRPDVQVYAELFF. Here the CDR3 DNA reads TGTGCCAGCAGGCCCGATGTACAGGTTTATGCGGAACTGTTTTTT.

V and J are TRBV19 and TRBJ1-6, with 8 bases that match TRBD1. Germline CDR1 reads LNHDA; CDR2 reads SQIVND (reference sequence). CDR3 length equals 14 residues. V lost 8 bases and J lost 7; bases outside the gene matches: 7. CDR3 nucleotides: TGTGCCAGTTCGAGGACAGGGAGCAATTCACCCCTCCACTTT. Its protein is CASSRTGSNSPLHF.

The gene calls are TRBV5-1 and TRBJ1-4, with 7 bases fitting TRBD1. Germline trimming cut 6 bases from V and 3 bases from J; bases unmatched to any gene: 5. Germline values: CDR1 SGHRS, CDR2 YFSETQ. The CDR3 runs to 14 residues. The CDR3 loop is CASTRQGPNEKLFF. The CDR3, as DNA: TGCGCCAGCACCCGACAGGGCCCTAATGAAAAACTGTTTTTT.

The chain employs TRBV4-1 and TRBJ2-5; a possible D gene is TRBD2 (6 bases). Germline CDR1 MGHRA, CDR2 YSYEKL. The CDR3 spans 19 residues. V was cut by 0 bases and J by 1 base, with 21 bases left in between. This CDR3 is CASSQDSRILAGGQETQYF. Written as DNA, the CDR3 is TGCGCCAGCAGCCAAGATTCAAGGATACTAGCTGGCGGCCAAGAGACCCAGTACTTC.

V is TRBV19 and J is TRBJ2-2, with 9 positions matching TRBD1. After removal of 6 bases from V and 4 bases from J, the junction contained 6 bases not matched to a gene. This CDR3 has 15 amino acids. The germline V gene has CDR1 LNHDA and CDR2 SQIVND (reference sequence). CDR3 sequence: CASSRGQGSTGELFF. For the CDR3, the DNA is TGTGCCAGTAGCCGGGGACAGGGAAGCACCGGGGAGCTGTTTTTT.

A word on this clone: Other nucleotide sequences in the sample specify the same CDR3. J is TRBJ2-2 and V is TRBV27, with D unresolved. This CDR3 is 13 amino acids long. Per germline, CDR1 MNHEY and CDR2 SMNVEV (reference sequence). V was trimmed by 2 bases and J by 5 bases, leaving 6 bases between them. The CDR3 bases are TGTGCCAGCAGTTTACCTTATACCGGGGAGCTGTTTTTT. Protein: CASSLPYTGELFF.

This clone was found once. This sequence joins TRBV19 and TRBJ2-3; TRBD2 matches 9 bases. CDR1 LNHDA and CDR2 SQIVND come from the germline V gene (reference sequence). The J segment lost 5 bases and the V segment lost 6 bases, leaving 9 bases of the junction unmatched. The CDR3 runs 15 residues. The CDR3 reads CASRGAGGRVDTQYF. The CDR3 nucleotides read TGTGCCAGTAGGGGAGCGGGGGGCCGGGTAGATACGCAGTATTTT.